Below, 20 T cell receptor beta chains from the same sample are listed, as sequenced in a study of cytomegalovirus exposure and HLA in healthy donors. Amplification used 60 Vbeta primers and 13 Jbeta primers. TCRdb keeps only in-frame clones here, not all; method: immunoSEQ multiplex PCR. The sample holds some 140,000 clones, about three quarters seen once. Sequenced input: PBMCs. The receptor set was obtained from a male donor in good health and CMV-seropositive.

The chain links TRBV10-3 to TRBJ1-1; D is perhaps TRBD1 (6 bases). Germline V lookup: CDR1 ENHRY, CDR2 SYGVKD. V lost 0 bases, J lost 3 bases, and 14 bases lay in between. CDR3 length equals 16 residues. The DNA for the CDR3 is TGTGCCATCAGTGAGTCCTGGGGGCGCTCTCACACTGAAGCTTTCTTT. Protein: CAISESWGRSHTEAFF.

This clone was detected only a few times. The gene calls are TRBV6-1 and TRBJ2-7; 7 bases are shared with TRBD2. The ends lost 8 bases at V and 3 bases at J; junction bases unmatched: 4. Per germline, CDR1 MNHNS and CDR2 SASEGT. CDR3 length: 12 amino acids. DNA of the CDR3: TGTGCCAGCGGCAGGGAGGGCTACGAGCAGTACTTC. Amino acids: CASGREGYEQYF.

This chain uses TRBV11-2 with TRBJ2-7; tentative D call: TRBD2 (6 bases). CDR1 is SGHAT, CDR2 FQNNGV, per germline. V was shortened by 5 bases and J by 0 bases, with 8 bases between the two germline ends. This CDR3 region has 13 residues. CDR3: CASSRDFSYEQYF. CDR3 in DNA: TGTGCCAGCAGCCGGGACTTCTCCTACGAGCAGTACTTC.

DNA of the CDR3: TGCGCCAGCAGAGACAGCTCTGGGGCCAACGTCCTGACTTTC. Amino acid sequence: CASRDSSGANVLTF. The J gene is TRBJ2-6, the V gene TRBV5-1; D may be TRBD1 (5 bases). CDR1 and CDR2 from the germline V gene are SGHRS and YFSETQ. V dropped 5 bases and J dropped 0 bases, with 6 bases sitting between them. CDR3 length: 14 amino acids.

The CDR3 DNA follows: TGTGCCAGCAGCTTGGACAGGGCAAATTCACCCCTCCACTTT. This sequence encodes CASSLDRANSPLHF. This chain joins TRBV7-9 and TRBJ1-6; 8 bases map to TRBD1. V trimming: 3 bases; J trimming: 7 bases; junction bases outside the gene matches: 2. The CDR3 contains 14 residues. Germline CDR1 SEHNR, CDR2 FQNEAQ (reference sequence). Supplemented by reference TRBV7-9 and TRBJ1-6, the full variable domain reads DTGVSQNPRHKITKRGQNVTFRCDPISEHNRLYWYRQTLGQGPEFLTYFQNEAQLEKSRLLSDRFSAERPKGSFSTLEIQRTEQGDSAMYLCASSLDRANSPLHFGNGTRLTVT.

A single count supports this clone. The V gene is TRBV27, the J gene TRBJ2-7; a possible D gene is TRBD1 (5 bases). Germline-derived CDR1 and CDR2 are MNHEY and SMNVEV (reference sequence). The CDR3 has 12 residues. Trimming removed 3 bases from V and 4 bases from J, with 7 bases in between. The DNA of the CDR3 is TGTGCCAGCAGTTTTAAGGGGTACGAGCAGTACTTC. This sequence encodes CASSFKGYEQYF.

This clone was observed a handful of times. This rearrangement joins TRBV4-1 to TRBJ2-2; TRBD2 matches 12 bases. Per germline, CDR1 MGHRA and CDR2 YSYEKL. CDR3 size: 14 residues. With V trimmed by 8 bases and J by 3 bases, 1 base remained unmatched. The CDR3, as DNA: TGCGCCAGCGGGACTAGCGGGTACACCGGGGAGCTGTTTTTT. It is translated as CASGTSGYTGELFF.

The CDR3 sequence is CASKRVGADNTEAFF. CDR3 bases: TGCGCCAGCAAGAGGGTCGGTGCAGACAACACTGAAGCTTTCTTT. The chain couples TRBV10-1 to TRBJ1-1; no definite D call. Germline V gene sequence: CDR1 WNHNN, CDR2 SYGVQD (reference sequence). This CDR3 has 15 amino acids. Trimming cost V 7 bases and J 2 bases, with 17 bases left between them.

This sequence joins TRBV19 and TRBJ2-7, with a possible D match to TRBD1 (5 bases). From germline, CDR1 is LNHDA and CDR2 SQIVND (reference sequence). V lost 1 base and J 1 base, leaving 11 bases between the germline ends. The length of the CDR3 is 15 residues. CDR3 in amino acids: CASSIAQAASYEQYF. CDR3 coding DNA: TGTGCCAGTAGTATAGCACAGGCGGCGTCCTACGAGCAGTACTTC.

The chain carries TRBV5-1 and TRBJ2-5; no definite D call. The J call is doubtful: the DNA matches TRBJ2-7 better. CDR1 and CDR2 from the germline V gene are SGHRS and YFSETQ. This CDR3 spans 15 amino acids. The CDR3 loop is CASSLTQTGSYEQYF. The CDR3 nucleotides read TGCGCCAGCAGCTTGACTCAAACCGGGTCCTACGAGCAGTACTTC.

The chain links TRBV4-2 to TRBJ2-7, with D maybe TRBD2 (6 bases). Germline V gives CDR1 LGHNA, CDR2 YNFKEQ. V was pared by 0 bases and J by 6 bases, with 9 bases between. The CDR3 consists of 13 residues. The CDR3 here is CASSQDMGGEQYF. As DNA, the CDR3 is TGTGCCAGCAGCCAAGATATGGGAGGCGAGCAGTACTTC.

The chain combines TRBV6-1 with TRBJ2-1; 7 nucleotides align to TRBD2. V lost 4 bases and J lost 0; bases outside the gene matches: 12. The CDR3 is 18 amino acids. Germline V lookup: CDR1 MNHNS, CDR2 SASEGT. CDR3 in amino acids: CASSAFGGSGISYNEQFF. The CDR3 DNA follows: TGTGCCAGCAGTGCATTCGGTGGGAGCGGGATCTCCTACAATGAGCAGTTCTTC.

This rearrangement joins TRBV7-2 to TRBJ1-4; D uncertain. This CDR3 contains 16 residues. V dropped 2 bases and J dropped 0 bases, with 10 bases sitting between them. Germline loops: CDR1 SGHTA, CDR2 FQGNSA. CDR3 loop: CASSLWRATTNEKLFF. The CDR3 region has the DNA TGTGCCAGCAGCTTATGGAGAGCAACAACTAATGAAAAACTGTTTTTT.

The chain is built from TRBV28 and TRBJ1-5; D gene uncertain. The V gene's germline CDR1 is MDHEN and CDR2 SYDVKM. This CDR3 spans 15 amino acids. The germline V and J ends were trimmed by 7 bases and 1 base, with 14 bases remaining between them. The CDR3 DNA is TGTGCCAGCACCCCCCCGGGAACAAGCAATCAGCCCCAGCATTTT. Protein product: CASTPPGTSNQPQHF.

This chain links TRBV5-6 with TRBJ2-7; 7 nucleotides line up with TRBD2. Per the germline V gene, CDR1 is SGHDT and CDR2 is YYEEEE. The CDR3 spans 15 residues. The V gene end was trimmed by 4 bases and the J gene end by 4 bases; junction bases not matched to a gene: 11. The DNA of the CDR3 is TGTGCCAGCAGCCTAGATGCGACTAGCAAGTACGAGCAGTACTTC. Translated, it gives CASSLDATSKYEQYF.

The V call is TRBV5-6, the J call TRBJ2-5; 10 bases are a match to TRBD1. Judging by the DNA end, TRBJ2-7 fits better; the J call may be wrong. The germline CDR1 and CDR2 sequences are SGHDT and YYEEEE. This CDR3 contains 16 residues. The CDR3 region is CASSLRGVTGGLEQYF. The DNA for the CDR3 is TGTGCCAGCAGCTTGAGAGGCGTGACAGGGGGCCTCGAGCAGTACTTC.

The gene calls are TRBV11-2 and TRBJ1-5, with 7 positions matching TRBD1. This CDR3 has 15 residues. Germline-derived CDR1 and CDR2 are SGHAT and FQNNGV. After removal of 5 bases from V and 5 bases from J, the junction contained 9 bases not matched to a gene. The CDR3 DNA sequence: TGTGCCAGCAGCCTCGGGACAGTTTTTGATCAGCCCCAGCATTTT. Its protein product is CASSLGTVFDQPQHF.

A word on this clone: An end of the junction does not agree with germline; a read error may underlie this. The genes are TRBV7-7 and TRBJ1-1; the D is unclear. The length of the CDR3 is 17 residues. Looked up from germline, CDR1 is SSHAT and CDR2 is FNYEAQ (reference sequence). The CDR3 loop reads CASSLGPVGPGSAEAFF. In DNA, the CDR3 is TGTGCTAGCAGCTTAGGGCCCGTAGGTCCCGGGAGCGCTGAAGCTTTCTTT. The whole variable domain, filled in from reference TRBV7-7 and TRBJ1-1, reads GAGVSQSPRYKVTKRGQDVTLRCDPISSHATLYWYQQALGQGPEFLTYFNYEAQPDKSGLPSDRFSAERPEGSISTLTIQRTEQRDSAMYRCASSLGPVGPGSAEAFFGQGTRLTVV.

This sequence joins TRBV25-1 and TRBJ2-1, with a tentative D call TRBD2 (5 bases). This CDR3 has 15 amino acids. V was shortened by 7 bases and J by 1 base, with 14 bases between the two germline ends. Germline CDR1 MGHDK, CDR2 SYGVNS. CDR3 nucleotides: TGTGCCAGCACTCTAAATAGAGGGTCCTACAATGAGCAGTTCTTC. It is translated as CASTLNRGSYNEQFF.

The chain couples TRBV28 to TRBJ2-7; D perhaps matches TRBD2 (5 bases). This CDR3 spans 12 amino acids. CDR1 is MDHEN and CDR2 is SYDVKM in the germline V gene. Trimming removed 8 bases from V and 2 bases from J, with 10 bases in between. DNA of the CDR3: TGTGCCAGCGCTCTCGGGACCTACGAGCAGTACTTC. Protein sequence: CASALGTYEQYF.